This passage covers 2 T cell receptor beta chains from one sample sequenced in a study of blood T cells in healthy people across ages. Alongside a J-beta primer mix, a sample-barcoded 5' primer served in a second PCR lasting about 6 to 11 cycles. TCRdb used MiXCR to reprocess the 5' RACE reads, holding one entry per CDR3 protein. The sample carries 650,000 to 800,000 distinct CDR3 sequences, around 50% recorded once. Sequencing was carried out using blood. These receptors originate from a woman of 80 years or more in good health.

This clonotype occurred many times. CDR3 in DNA: TGTGCCAGCAGCTCCCTGAATGAGCAGTTCTTC. As protein: CASSSLNEQFF. The chain couples TRBV7-2 to TRBJ2-1, with D hard to call. This CDR3 has 11 amino acids. V was shortened by 4 bases and J by 7 bases, with 5 bases between the two germline ends. Germline CDR1 and CDR2: SGHTA and FQGNSA.

The chain uses TRBV9 and TRBJ2-5; D is perhaps TRBD1 (6 bases). The germline V gene has CDR1 SGDLS and CDR2 YYNGEE. Trimming shortened V by 1 base and J by 2 bases, and 12 bases separated the two germline ends. This CDR3 has 15 residues. The DNA of the CDR3 is TGTGCCAGCAGCGTATCCGGGACACGTCAAGAGACCCAGTACTTC. Amino acid sequence: CASSVSGTRQETQYF.